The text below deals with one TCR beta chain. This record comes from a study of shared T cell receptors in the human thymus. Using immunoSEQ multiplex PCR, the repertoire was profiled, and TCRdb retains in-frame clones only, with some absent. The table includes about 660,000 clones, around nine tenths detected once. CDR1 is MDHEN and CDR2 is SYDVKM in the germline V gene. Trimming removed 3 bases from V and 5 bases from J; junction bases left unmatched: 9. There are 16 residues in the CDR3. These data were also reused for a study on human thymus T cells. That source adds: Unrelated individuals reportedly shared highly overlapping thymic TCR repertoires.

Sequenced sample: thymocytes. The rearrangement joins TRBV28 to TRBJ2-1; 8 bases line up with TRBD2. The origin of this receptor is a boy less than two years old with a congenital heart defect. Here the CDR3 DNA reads TGTGCCAGCAGTTTTTGGCCGACTAGCGAGAACAATGAGCAGTTCTTC. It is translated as CASSFWPTSENNEQFF.